The 5 T cell receptor beta chains reported below all come from one sample, sequenced in a study of type 1 regulatory T cells. Regarding the study as a whole: Compared with non-type 1 regulatory T cells, type 1 regulatory T cells showed a more restricted TCR repertoire.

These TCRs are of unknown antigen specificity. TCRdb reanalysed the reads using MiXCR and keeps one entry per CDR3 protein. The data contain 70,000 or so distinct CDR3 sequences, about 20% of them singletons. The sample was cultured type 1 regulatory T (Tr1) cells, either the whole culture or a sorted fraction (not recorded which). These receptors came from a human donor in good health.

This clonotype was seen repeatedly, ten times or more. One end of the junction does not line up with germline, which may come from a read error. CDR3 in DNA: TGCAGCGTTGAAGATCGGCGGGAGGCCTCTTTT. Translating gives CSVEDRREASF. This sequence joins TRBV29-1 and TRBJ1-1; D ambiguous. This CDR3 contains 11 residues. Germline CDR1 SQVTM, CDR2 ANQGSEA. Variable domain in full (rest from reference TRBV29-1 and TRBJ1-1): SAVISQKPSRDICQRGTSLTIQCQVDSQVTMMFWYRQQPGQSLTLIATANQGSEATYESGFVIDKFPISRPNLTFSTLTVSNMSPEDSSIYLCSVEDRREASFGQGTRLTVV.

V and J are TRBV15 and TRBJ2-5; TRBD1 is a possible D gene (6 bases). This CDR3 contains 16 residues. CDR1 is LNHNV, CDR2 YYDKDF, per germline (reference sequence). The V gene lost 1 base and the J gene lost 5 bases, with 17 bases spanning the gap. CDR3 region: CATSRGDTMSGETQYF. CDR3 DNA sequence: TGTGCCACCAGCAGAGGGGACACCATGTCTGGGGAGACCCAGTACTTC.

The rearrangement uses TRBV24-1 and TRBJ2-2, with 11 bases matching TRBD1. With V trimmed by 0 bases and J by 4 bases, 3 bases remained unmatched. Germline lookup yields CDR1 KGHDR and CDR2 SFDVKD. The CDR3 loop spans 17 amino acids. The CDR3 region is CATSDLFGQGATGELFF. The DNA for the CDR3 is TGTGCCACCAGTGATTTGTTTGGACAGGGGGCCACCGGGGAGCTGTTTTTT.

This clonotype was found a few times. The rearrangement links TRBV5-1 to TRBJ2-1, with D maybe TRBD2 (5 bases). Germline V gene data show CDR1 as SGHRS and CDR2 as YFSETQ. Trimming removed 4 bases from V and 8 bases from J, with 13 bases in between. This CDR3 spans 13 amino acids. DNA of the CDR3: TGCGCCAGCAGCCAGCACGGGGTGGATGAGCAGTTCTTC. This gives the protein CASSQHGVDEQFF.

This sequence joins TRBV7-2 and TRBJ2-5; 14 bases match TRBD2. Germline lookup yields CDR1 SGHTA and CDR2 FQGNSA. Trimming removed 4 bases from V and 2 bases from J; junction bases left unmatched: 0. The CDR3 runs to 15 residues. DNA of the CDR3: TGTGCCAGCAGCTGGACTAGCGGGAGGCAAGAGACCCAGTACTTC. Protein product: CASSWTSGRQETQYF. Full variable domain (missing parts from reference TRBV7-2 and TRBJ2-5): GAGVSQSPSNKVTEKGKDVELRCDPISGHTALYWYRQSLGQGLEFLIYFQGNSAPDKSGLPSDRFSAERTGGSVSTLTIQRTQQEDSAVYLCASSWTSGRQETQYFGPGTRLLVL.